The clone carrying this TCR beta chain appeared a few times. The germline gives CDR1 SGHRS, CDR2 YFSETQ. Trimming took off 5 bases at V and 5 bases at J, with 14 bases between the two ends. The CDR3 length is 13 residues. A single record per CDR3 protein comes from TCRdb applying MiXCR to the RT-PCR reads. The data hold 550,000 to 750,000 distinct CDR3 sequences, with 12% to 15% observed a single time. The sequenced sample consisted of memory CD4+ T cells from blood. The rearrangement links TRBV5-1 to TRBJ2-7, with D perhaps matching TRBD2 (5 bases). This sequence was found in a female donor in good health, serving as a healthy control. The CDR3 loop reads CASRSGMNNEQYF. Here the CDR3 DNA reads TGCGCCAGCAGGTCCGGGATGAATAACGAGCAGTACTTC.